Shown below are 15 T cell receptor beta chains from a single sample sequenced in a study of shared clonotypes between healthy human individuals. TCRdb's table, derived via immunoSEQ multiplex PCR, lists solely in-frame clones and lacks some. The data show roughly 500,000 clones, about four fifths seen once. Sequencing was performed on PBMCs. These TCRs come from a woman in her thirties or forties in good health. Some clones in this sample may be carry-over from other donors' samples.

The rearrangement joins TRBV6-1 to TRBJ2-1; weak D call: TRBD1 (6 bases). CDR1 and CDR2 from the germline V gene are MNHNS and SASEGT. Trimming pared 3 bases from V and 4 bases from J, leaving 19 bases between. This CDR3 comprises 17 residues. CDR3 sequence (DNA): TGTGCCAGCAGTGACAGGGGATCCAACTTTAAATACAATGAGCAGTTCTTC. Its protein product is CASSDRGSNFKYNEQFF.

The chain joins TRBV6-1 to TRBJ2-7; TRBD1 agrees at 7 bases. The CDR3 has 12 residues. With V trimmed by 5 bases and J by 3 bases, 1 base remained unmatched. The germline CDR1 and CDR2 sequences are MNHNS and SASEGT. The CDR3 loop reads CASSTGVYEQYF. CDR3 coding DNA: TGTGCCAGCAGTACAGGGGTCTACGAGCAGTACTTC.

This clone was observed a single time. A read error may explain this, as a much larger clone is one base away. The chain recombines TRBV10-2 with TRBJ1-2, with 9 bases that match TRBD1. With V trimmed by 6 bases and J by 3 bases, 5 bases remained unmatched. The CDR3 is 14 amino acids. Germline V CDR1 and CDR2: WSHSY, SAAADI. The CDR3 DNA reads as TGCGCCAGCAGGCCGGGACAGGGTGACTATGGCTACACCTTC. Translated, it gives CASRPGQGDYGYTF.

This chain uses TRBV28 with TRBJ1-1; D is ambiguous. This CDR3 region has 13 residues. Per the germline V gene, CDR1 is MDHEN and CDR2 is SYDVKM. The V end was cut by 6 bases, the J end by 4 bases, with 12 bases between. The CDR3 DNA is TGTGCCAGCAGAGCGGGAGATGGCACTGAAGCTTTCTTT. It specifies CASRAGDGTEAFF.

The CDR3 bases are TGTGCCACCAGCAGGGGGGCCAGCCCGGGGAATCAGCCCCAGCATTTT. Its protein is CATSRGASPGNQPQHF. V gene TRBV15 combines with J gene TRBJ1-5; perhaps TRBD1 as D (6 bases). V was pared by 3 bases and J by 4 bases, with 16 bases between. There are 16 residues in the CDR3. The germline CDR1 and CDR2 sequences are LNHNV and YYDKDF (reference sequence).

The chain recombines TRBV11-2 with TRBJ2-1; perhaps TRBD2 as D (5 bases). CDR1 SGHAT and CDR2 FQNNGV come from the germline V gene. The germline V and J ends were trimmed by 0 bases and 5 bases, with 11 bases remaining between them. The CDR3 contains 15 residues. DNA for the CDR3: TGTGCCAGCAGCTTAGACAGCGGCCAAAACAATGAGCAGTTCTTC. Translation gives CASSLDSGQNNEQFF.

Concerning this clone itself: A clone one base away is much larger, so this may be a read error. Additional DNA sequences in this sample encode the identical CDR3. Here the CDR3 reads CAWSGSTDTQYF. CDR3 DNA: TGTGCCTGGAGCGGAAGCACAGATACGCAGTATTTT. The V gene is TRBV30, the J gene TRBJ2-3; D unclear. The CDR3 is 12 amino acids. The germline V gene has CDR1 GTSNPN and CDR2 SVGIG (reference sequence). V lost 3 bases, J lost 0 bases, and 4 bases lay in between.

The chain employs TRBV19 and TRBJ2-2; D ambiguous. Per germline, CDR1 LNHDA and CDR2 SQIVND (reference sequence). V was pared by 6 bases and J by 4 bases, with 12 bases between. The CDR3 contains 14 residues. The CDR3: CASRLRVSTGELFF. The CDR3 DNA follows: TGTGCCAGTAGATTGAGAGTCTCCACCGGGGAGCTGTTTTTT.

The V and J genes are TRBV7-9 and TRBJ1-3, with a tentative D call TRBD1 (6 bases). Looked up from germline, CDR1 is SEHNR and CDR2 is FQNEAQ (reference sequence). Trimming removed 5 bases at V and 2 bases at J, with 16 bases between. The CDR3 sequence is 16 residues long. This chain's CDR3 is CASSIGQNLAGNTIYF. The CDR3 region has the DNA TGTGCCAGCAGCATAGGACAGAATTTGGCTGGAAACACCATATATTTT.

This chain joins TRBV2 and TRBJ2-4; D is uncertain. The V and J ends lost 6 bases and 10 bases respectively, with 13 bases between them. The germline CDR1 and CDR2 sequences are SNHLY and FYNNEI. The CDR3 consists of 12 residues. The CDR3 DNA reads as TGTGCCAGCAGCGAGAGCCCCAATATTCAGTACTTC. Protein: CASSESPNIQYF.

V is TRBV10-3 and J is TRBJ1-4; 8 nucleotides match TRBD1. V shed 4 bases and J 5 bases; nucleotides not matched to a gene: 0. The germline V gene encodes CDR1 ENHRY and CDR2 SYGVKD. The CDR3 is 13 amino acids. The CDR3 loop is CAISGQGNEKLFF. Here the CDR3 DNA reads TGTGCCATCAGTGGACAGGGGAATGAAAAACTGTTTTTT.

The chain recombines TRBV7-9 with TRBJ2-5, with D unresolved. Trimming removed 1 base at V and 1 base at J, with 7 bases between. The CDR3 totals 14 residues. Germline V gene sequence: CDR1 SEHNR, CDR2 FQNEAQ (reference sequence). The CDR3 sequence: CASSLGQLQETQYF. The CDR3 DNA reads TGTGCCAGCAGCTTAGGGCAGCTCCAAGAGACCCAGTACTTC.

This rearrangement joins TRBV7-9 to TRBJ2-3; a weak D match, TRBD2 (5 bases). The CDR3 covers 15 residues. V lost 1 base and J 0 bases, leaving 8 bases between the germline ends. CDR1 and CDR2 from the germline V gene are SEHNR and FQNEAQ (reference sequence). CDR3: CASSLGRVSTDTQYF. CDR3 nucleotides: TGTGCCAGCAGCTTAGGGCGGGTTAGCACAGATACGCAGTATTTT.

This clone was found a few times. V usage is TRBV28 and J usage is TRBJ1-1; D might be TRBD1 (6 bases). The germline CDR1 and CDR2 sequences are MDHEN and SYDVKM. The length of the CDR3 is 11 residues. V was trimmed by 2 bases and J by 9 bases, leaving 7 bases between them. DNA for the CDR3: TGTGCCAGCAGTTTAGGACAGAAAGCTTTCTTT. Protein sequence: CASSLGQKAFF.

Here the CDR3 reads CASSLAPEIVYGYTF. The DNA for the CDR3 is TGTGCCAGCAGCTTAGCCCCAGAAATCGTCTATGGCTACACCTTC. This chain links TRBV11-2 with TRBJ1-2; the D is unclear. CDR1 is SGHAT, CDR2 FQNNGV, per germline. The CDR3 spans 15 residues. V was shortened by 1 base and J by 4 bases, with 13 bases between the two germline ends.